These 3 T cell receptor beta chains came from one sample sequenced in a study of cytomegalovirus exposure and HLA in healthy donors. Primers included in the PCR were 60 Vbeta and 13 Jbeta primers. The protocol was immunoSEQ multiplex PCR, while the TCRdb copy is restricted to in-frame clones and leaves out a portion. The sample contains 100,000 to 150,000 clones, approximately 80% of which appear only once. Sequencing was carried out using PBMCs. The receptors here all came from a man aged 25-45 years in good health and CMV-seropositive.

This CDR3 reads CASSPRRGSEEQYF. The CDR3 DNA follows: TGTGCCAGCAGCCCCCGTCGCGGGAGCGAAGAGCAGTACTTC. This chain connects TRBV7-2 to TRBJ2-7; 7 bases match TRBD2. The germline V gene has CDR1 SGHTA and CDR2 FQGNSA. The CDR3 covers 14 residues. V shed 5 bases, J shed 7 bases, and the junction held 11 bases outside the gene matches.

The chain uses TRBV4-3 and TRBJ2-1, with no clear D. Germline lookup yields CDR1 LGHNA and CDR2 YSLEER. The CDR3 is made up of 15 amino acids. Trimming stripped 0 bases from V and 7 bases from J, with 13 bases between. The CDR3 nucleotides read TGCGCCAGCAGCCAAGATGGAAAGCGTTTGAATGAGCAGTTCTTC. Translated, it gives CASSQDGKRLNEQFF.

The chain combines TRBV7-2 with TRBJ2-1; tentative D call: TRBD1 (5 bases). CDR3 length equals 13 residues. V lost 6 bases and J lost 3, with 9 bases in between. Germline loops: CDR1 SGHTA, CDR2 FQGNSA. CDR3 bases: TGTGCCAGCAGTAAGGGGCTCTACAATGAGCAGTTCTTC. Encoded protein: CASSKGLYNEQFF.